This T cell receptor beta chain was identified in a study of T-cell reconstitution after alpha-beta-depleted transplantation in children. Trimming shortened V by 1 base and J by 6 bases, and 12 bases separated the two germline ends. Germline assignment: CDR1 MGHRA and CDR2 YSYEKL. The CDR3 is 14 amino acids. TCRbeta library preparation incorporated unique molecular identifiers. TCRdb used MiXCR to reprocess the PCR reads, holding one entry per CDR3 protein. The profile covers 780,000 or so distinct CDR3 sequences, with 15% to 20% appearing a single time and around 5.3% taken by the ten largest. The TCR originated in a male patient between 5 and 17 years old who had a stem cell transplant for acute lymphoblastic leukemia, so the T cells may come from the graft donor. This rearrangement joins TRBV4-1 to TRBJ1-2, with D possibly TRBD1 on 5 matching bases. Source: PBMCs, mostly from graft donor cells, taken 360 days after TCRalphabeta/CD19-depleted stem cell transplant. The CDR3 DNA reads TGCGCCAGCAGCCAAGTTGGGGGGACCAATGGCTACACCTTC. As protein: CASSQVGGTNGYTF.